This T cell receptor (beta chain) was found in a study of T-cell reconstitution after alpha-beta-depleted transplantation in children. Trimming left V 6 bases short and J 5 bases short, with 28 bases between. This CDR3 spans 17 amino acids. The germline gives CDR1 DFQATT, CDR2 SNEGSKA (reference sequence). This clonotype was counted at least ten times. The authors prepared the TCRbeta library with unique molecular identifiers. TCRdb reanalysed the PCR reads using MiXCR and keeps one entry per CDR3 protein. This table has roughly 220,000 distinct CDR3 sequences, 9.7% appearing once. The TCR comes from a human donor who donated a stem cell graft to a child with SCID. The sequencing used PBMCs from the stem cell graft donor, collected from the stem cell graft. The V call is TRBV20-1, the J call TRBJ2-5, with D perhaps TRBD1 or TRBD2 (5 bases each). The CDR3 DNA sequence: TGCAGTGCCACACATACCTTTTGGGGGACGCCTCGGGAGACCCAGTACTTC. The encoded protein is CSATHTFWGTPRETQYF.